This T cell receptor (beta chain) was sequenced for a study of T cells in Graves' hyperthyroidism and ophthalmopathy. Whole-study context: Peripheral blood was secured at the point of initial diagnosis, before any treatment.

Study-wide points: Most thyroid clonotypes that were expanded above 0.001 also turned up in blood.

This clonotype was seen ten or more times. What it recognizes is unknown. No ophthalmopathy progression within 18 months constituted stable Graves' hyperthyroidism. Clinical symptoms, serum thyroxine, TRAb, thyroid ultrasound and orbital computed tomography informed diagnoses. Amplified TCR beta CDR3 regions came from RNA transcripts. TCR CDR3 underwent first-round RT-PCR with the HTBI primer set. MiXCR, applied by TCRdb to the multiplex PCR reads, yields one record per CDR3 protein. The sample consists of approximately 420,000 distinct CDR3 sequences, more than 13% of them appearing once. Per the germline V gene, CDR1 is SGDLS and CDR2 is YYNGEE. The length of the CDR3 is 15 residues. V lost 3 bases to trimming and J lost 2 bases; unmatched junction nucleotides: 5.

Sequenced material: blood. This chain links TRBV9 with TRBJ2-5; 9 bases are a match to TRBD1. This sequence originates from a woman between 25 and 40 years old with Graves' hyperthyroidism. CDR3 coding DNA: TGTGCCAGCAGCGCCCGGGACAGGGCACAAGAGACCCAGTACTTC. This encodes CASSARDRAQETQYF.